This T cell receptor (beta chain) was identified during a study of beta chain features in type 1 diabetes. The CDR3 contains 14 residues. V shed 5 bases and J shed 4 bases, with 14 bases lying between them. Looked up from germline, CDR1 is SGHTA and CDR2 is FQGTGA. This clone was seen a handful of times. Investigators reverse transcribed all isolated RNA, so they sequenced expressed TCRB transcripts. Produced via immunoSEQ multiplex PCR; TCRdb's table is partial and in-frame only. The sample lists 900,000 or so clones; about 17% were seen once. Sequenced material: naive CD4+ T cells from blood. The chain employs TRBV7-3 and TRBJ1-2, with unresolved D. The receptor's source is a woman aged 18-29 years in good health. The chain's CDR3 is CASSPSPRPYGYTF. CDR3 coding DNA: TGTGCCAGCAGCCCTTCGCCCAGGCCCTATGGCTACACCTTC.